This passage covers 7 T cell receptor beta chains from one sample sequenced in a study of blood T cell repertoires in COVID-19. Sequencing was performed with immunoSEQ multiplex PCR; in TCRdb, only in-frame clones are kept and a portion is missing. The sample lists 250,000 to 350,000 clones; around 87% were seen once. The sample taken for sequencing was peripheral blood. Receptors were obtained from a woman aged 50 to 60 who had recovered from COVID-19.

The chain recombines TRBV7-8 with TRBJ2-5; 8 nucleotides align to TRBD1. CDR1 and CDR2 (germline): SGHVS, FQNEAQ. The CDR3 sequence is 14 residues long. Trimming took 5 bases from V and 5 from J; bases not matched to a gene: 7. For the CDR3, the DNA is TGTGCCAGCAGCCAACGGACAGGGTCGGAGACCCAGTACTTC. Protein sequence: CASSQRTGSETQYF.

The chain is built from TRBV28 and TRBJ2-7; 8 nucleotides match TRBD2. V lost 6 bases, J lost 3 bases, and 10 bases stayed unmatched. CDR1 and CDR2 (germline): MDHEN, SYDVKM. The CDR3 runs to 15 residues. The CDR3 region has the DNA TGTGCCAGCAGCCCCCCGGGACTAGTCATCTACGAGCAGTACTTC. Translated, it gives CASSPPGLVIYEQYF.

Here the CDR3 reads CAIFRRASYGYTF. The DNA for the CDR3 is TGTGCCATATTCCGGAGGGCCTCCTATGGCTACACCTTC. This chain joins TRBV19 and TRBJ1-2; D gene ambiguous. Trimming took off 10 bases at V and 4 bases at J, with 16 bases between the two ends. In germline, CDR1 is LNHDA, CDR2 SQIVND (reference sequence). The CDR3 totals 13 residues.

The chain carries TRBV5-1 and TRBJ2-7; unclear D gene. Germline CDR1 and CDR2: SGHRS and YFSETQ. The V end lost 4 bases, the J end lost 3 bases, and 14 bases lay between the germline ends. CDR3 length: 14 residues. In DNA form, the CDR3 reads TGCGCCAGCAGCCCCCAACGAACGGTCTACGAGCAGTACTTC. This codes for CASSPQRTVYEQYF.

CDR3 sequence reads: CASSQVLPGLAGGKVTQYF. Here the CDR3 DNA reads TGTGCCAGCAGCCAAGTCTTACCGGGACTAGCGGGAGGGAAGGTTACGCAGTATTTT. This rearrangement joins TRBV4-2 to TRBJ2-3, with 16 bases aligning to TRBD2. V was clipped by 1 base and J by 8 bases; unmatched bases: 12. The CDR3 is made up of 19 amino acids. Germline CDR1 and CDR2: LGHNA and YNFKEQ.

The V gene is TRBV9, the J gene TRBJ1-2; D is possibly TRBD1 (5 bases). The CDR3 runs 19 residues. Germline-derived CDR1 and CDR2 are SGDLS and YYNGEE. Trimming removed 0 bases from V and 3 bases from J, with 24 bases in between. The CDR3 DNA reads TGTGCCAGCAGCGTAGACGTCGGGTCCGCCGGCGGACAATACTATGGCTACACCTTC. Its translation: CASSVDVGSAGGQYYGYTF.

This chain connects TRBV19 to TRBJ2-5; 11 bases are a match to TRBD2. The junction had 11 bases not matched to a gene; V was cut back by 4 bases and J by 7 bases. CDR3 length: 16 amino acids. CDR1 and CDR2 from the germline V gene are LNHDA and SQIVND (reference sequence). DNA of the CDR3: TGTGCCAGTAGTAGTATACTAGCGGGAGTATTAGCGACCCAGTACTTC. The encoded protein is CASSSILAGVLATQYF. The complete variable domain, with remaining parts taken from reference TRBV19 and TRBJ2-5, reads DGGITQSPKYLFRKEGQNVTLSCEQNLNHDAMYWYRQDPGQGLRLIYYSQIVNDFQKGDIAEGYSVSREKKESFPLTVTSAQKNPTAFYLCASSSILAGVLATQYFGPGTRLLVL.